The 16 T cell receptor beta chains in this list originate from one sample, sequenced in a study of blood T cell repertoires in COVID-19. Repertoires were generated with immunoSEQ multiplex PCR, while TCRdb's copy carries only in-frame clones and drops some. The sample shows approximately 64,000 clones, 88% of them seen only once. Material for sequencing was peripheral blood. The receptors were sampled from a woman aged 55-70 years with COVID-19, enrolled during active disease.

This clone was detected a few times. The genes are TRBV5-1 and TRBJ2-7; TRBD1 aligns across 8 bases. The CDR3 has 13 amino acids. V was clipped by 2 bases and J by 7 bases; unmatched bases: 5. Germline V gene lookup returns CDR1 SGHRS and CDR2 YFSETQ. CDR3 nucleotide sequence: TGCGCCAGCAGCTTCCAGGGGGCGAAGGAGCAGTACTTC. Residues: CASSFQGAKEQYF.

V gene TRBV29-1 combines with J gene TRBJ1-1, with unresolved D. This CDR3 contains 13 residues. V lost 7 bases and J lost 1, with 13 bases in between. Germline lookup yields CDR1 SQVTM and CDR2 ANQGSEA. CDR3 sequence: CSGRENWNTEAFF. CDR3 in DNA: TGCAGCGGACGGGAAAACTGGAACACTGAAGCTTTCTTT.

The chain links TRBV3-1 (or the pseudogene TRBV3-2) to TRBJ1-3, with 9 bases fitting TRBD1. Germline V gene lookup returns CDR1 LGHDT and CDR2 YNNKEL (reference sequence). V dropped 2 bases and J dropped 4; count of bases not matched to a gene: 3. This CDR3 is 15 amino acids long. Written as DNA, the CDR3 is TGTGCCAGCAGCCAATCCGGGACAGGGGGAAACACCATATATTTT. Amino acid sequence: CASSQSGTGGNTIYF.

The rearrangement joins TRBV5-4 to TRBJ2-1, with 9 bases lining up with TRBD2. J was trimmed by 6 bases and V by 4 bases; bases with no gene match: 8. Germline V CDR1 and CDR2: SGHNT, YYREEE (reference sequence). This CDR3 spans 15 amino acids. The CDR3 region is CASSRAGLAINEQFF. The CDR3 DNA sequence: TGTGCCAGCAGCCGGGCCGGACTAGCGATCAATGAGCAGTTCTTC. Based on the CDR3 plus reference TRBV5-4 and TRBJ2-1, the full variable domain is ETGVTQSPTHLIKTRGQQVTLRCSSQSGHNTVSWYQQALGQGPQFIFQYYREEENGRGNFPPRFSGLQFPNYSSELNVNALELDDSALYLCASSRAGLAINEQFFGPGTRLTVL.

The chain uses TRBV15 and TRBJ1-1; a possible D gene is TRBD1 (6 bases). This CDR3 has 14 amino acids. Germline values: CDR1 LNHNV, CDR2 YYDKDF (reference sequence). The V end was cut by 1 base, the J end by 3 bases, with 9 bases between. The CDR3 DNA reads TGTGCCACCAGCAGAGGGGGGCTCGACACTGAAGCTTTCTTT. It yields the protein CATSRGGLDTEAFF.

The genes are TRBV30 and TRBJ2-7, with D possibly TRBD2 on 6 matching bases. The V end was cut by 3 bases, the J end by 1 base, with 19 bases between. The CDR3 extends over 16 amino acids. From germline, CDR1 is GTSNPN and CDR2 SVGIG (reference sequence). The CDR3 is CAWRAAGLAASYEQYF. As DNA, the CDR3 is TGTGCCTGGAGGGCAGCGGGCTTAGCGGCTTCCTACGAGCAGTACTTC.

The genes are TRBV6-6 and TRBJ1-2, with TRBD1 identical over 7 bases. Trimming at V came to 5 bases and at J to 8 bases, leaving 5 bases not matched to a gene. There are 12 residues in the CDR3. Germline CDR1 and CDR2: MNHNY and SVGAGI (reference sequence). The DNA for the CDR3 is TGTGCCAGCAGTCCAGGGGGAGGAGGCTACACCTTC. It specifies CASSPGGGGYTF.

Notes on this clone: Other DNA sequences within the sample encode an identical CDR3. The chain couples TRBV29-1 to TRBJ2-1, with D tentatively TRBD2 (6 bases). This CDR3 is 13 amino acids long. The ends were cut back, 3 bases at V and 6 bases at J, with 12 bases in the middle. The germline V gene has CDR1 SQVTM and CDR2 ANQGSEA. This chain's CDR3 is CSVEREAGNEQFF. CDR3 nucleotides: TGCAGCGTTGAGAGGGAGGCGGGCAATGAGCAGTTCTTC.

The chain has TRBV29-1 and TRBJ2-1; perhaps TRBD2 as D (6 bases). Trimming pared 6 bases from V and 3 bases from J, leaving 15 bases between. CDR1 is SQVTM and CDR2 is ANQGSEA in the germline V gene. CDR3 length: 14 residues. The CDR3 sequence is CSVGGRRVYNEQFF. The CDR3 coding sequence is TGCAGCGTGGGGGGACGGAGGGTCTACAATGAGCAGTTCTTC.

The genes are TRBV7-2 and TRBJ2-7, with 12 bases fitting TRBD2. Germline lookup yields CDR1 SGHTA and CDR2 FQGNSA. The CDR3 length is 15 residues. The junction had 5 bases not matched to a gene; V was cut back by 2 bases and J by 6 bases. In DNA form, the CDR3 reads TGTGCCAGCAGCTTAACTAGACTAGCGGGAGTCGAGCAGTACTTC. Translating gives CASSLTRLAGVEQYF.

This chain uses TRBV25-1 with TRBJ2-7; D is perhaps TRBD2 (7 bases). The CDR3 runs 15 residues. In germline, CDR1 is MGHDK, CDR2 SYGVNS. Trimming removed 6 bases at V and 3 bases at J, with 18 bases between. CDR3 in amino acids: CASSQGGGHFYEQYF. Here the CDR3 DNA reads TGTGCCAGCAGCCAAGGGGGGGGGCATTTCTACGAGCAGTACTTC.

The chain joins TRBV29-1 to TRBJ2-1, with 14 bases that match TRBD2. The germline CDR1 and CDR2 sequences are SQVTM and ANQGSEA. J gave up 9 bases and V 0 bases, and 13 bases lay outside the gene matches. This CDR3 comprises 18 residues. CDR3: CSVEDYQRLAGGPGEQFF. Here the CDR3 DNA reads TGCAGCGTTGAAGACTATCAGAGACTAGCGGGAGGGCCGGGTGAGCAGTTCTTC.

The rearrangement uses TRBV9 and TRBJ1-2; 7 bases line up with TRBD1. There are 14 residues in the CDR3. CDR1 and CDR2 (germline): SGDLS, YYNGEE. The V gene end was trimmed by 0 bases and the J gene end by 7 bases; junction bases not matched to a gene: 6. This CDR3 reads CASSVDSQGGGYTF. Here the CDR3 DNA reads TGTGCCAGCAGCGTAGACAGTCAGGGGGGTGGCTACACCTTC.

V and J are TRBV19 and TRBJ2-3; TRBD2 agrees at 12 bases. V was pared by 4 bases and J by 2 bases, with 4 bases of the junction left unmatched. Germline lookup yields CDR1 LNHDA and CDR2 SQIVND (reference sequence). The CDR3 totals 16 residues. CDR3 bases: TGTGCCAGTAGTACAACTAGCGGGGGGATCACAGATACGCAGTATTTT. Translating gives CASSTTSGGITDTQYF.

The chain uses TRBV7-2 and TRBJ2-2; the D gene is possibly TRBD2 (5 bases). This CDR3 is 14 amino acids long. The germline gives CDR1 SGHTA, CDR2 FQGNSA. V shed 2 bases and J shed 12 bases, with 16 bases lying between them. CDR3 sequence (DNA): TGTGCCAGCAGCTTACCCGACTACCCCTACAAGCTGTTTTTT. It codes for CASSLPDYPYKLFF.

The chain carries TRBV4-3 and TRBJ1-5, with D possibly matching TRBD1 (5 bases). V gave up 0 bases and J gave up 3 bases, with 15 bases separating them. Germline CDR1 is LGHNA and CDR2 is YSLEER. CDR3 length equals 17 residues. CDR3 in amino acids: CASSQDRVGVPNQPQHF. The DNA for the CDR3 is TGCGCCAGCAGCCAAGATCGGGTAGGGGTCCCCAATCAGCCCCAGCATTTT.